This TCR beta chain is drawn from a study of CD8+CD57+ T cells in acquired aplastic anemia. About the research overall: Sorted CD4+ and CD8+ cells yielded roughly 3.2 ug of DNA on average.

The CDR3 is made up of 16 amino acids. In germline, CDR1 is SNHLY, CDR2 FYNNEI. Germline trimming cut 5 bases from V and 0 bases from J; bases unmatched to any gene: 8. Profiling of TCR beta VDJ combinations and CDR3 sequences used genomic DNA as template. TCRdb reanalysed the reads using MiXCR and keeps one entry per CDR3 protein. The table has a few hundred thousand distinct CDR3 sequences, 34% seen once. Study results and caveats: Overlapping CD8+ CDR3 repertoires of patients and controls contained around 31 shared sequences.

This clonotype has more than one count but fewer than ten. Its antigen is undetermined. The sequence was collected from a human donor in good health, serving as a control. Sequencing was done on a sample of sorted CD4+, CD8+, or CD8+CD57+ T cells (not recorded which) from PBMCs. J is TRBJ1-2 and V is TRBV2; 8 bases are shared with TRBD1. The CDR3 DNA reads TGTGCCAGCAGTACCATTTACAGGGGGGCTAACTATGGCTACACCTTC. Translation gives CASSTIYRGANYGYTF.